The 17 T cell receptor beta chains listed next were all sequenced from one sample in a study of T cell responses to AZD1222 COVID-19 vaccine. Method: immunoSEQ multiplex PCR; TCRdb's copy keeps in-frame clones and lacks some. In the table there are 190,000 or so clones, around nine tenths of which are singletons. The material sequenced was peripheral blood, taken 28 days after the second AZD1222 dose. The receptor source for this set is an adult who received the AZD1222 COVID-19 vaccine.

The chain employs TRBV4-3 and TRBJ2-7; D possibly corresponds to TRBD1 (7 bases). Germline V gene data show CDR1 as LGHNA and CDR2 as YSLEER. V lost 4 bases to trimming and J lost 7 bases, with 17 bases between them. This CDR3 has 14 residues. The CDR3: CASSRDREAGEQYF. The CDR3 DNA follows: TGCGCCAGCAGCCGCGACAGGGAGGCTGGAGAGCAGTACTTC.

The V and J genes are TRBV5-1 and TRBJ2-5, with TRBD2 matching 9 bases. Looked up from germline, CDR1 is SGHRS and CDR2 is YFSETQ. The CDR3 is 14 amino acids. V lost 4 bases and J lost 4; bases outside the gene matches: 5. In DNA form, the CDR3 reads TGCGCCAGCAGCGTGGCGGGAGGGCTAGAGACCCAGTACTTC. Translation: CASSVAGGLETQYF.

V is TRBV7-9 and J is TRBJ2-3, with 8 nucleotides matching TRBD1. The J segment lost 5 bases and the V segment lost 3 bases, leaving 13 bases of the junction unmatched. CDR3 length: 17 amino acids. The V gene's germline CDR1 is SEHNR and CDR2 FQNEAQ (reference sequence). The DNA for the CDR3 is TGTGCCAGCAGCTTGGGGAACACAGGGGGATTTCTAGATACGCAGTATTTT. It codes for CASSLGNTGGFLDTQYF.

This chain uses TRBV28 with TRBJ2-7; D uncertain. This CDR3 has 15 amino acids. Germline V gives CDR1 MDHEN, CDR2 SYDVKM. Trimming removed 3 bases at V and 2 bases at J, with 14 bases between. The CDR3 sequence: CASSFRYLSPYEQYF. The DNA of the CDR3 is TGTGCCAGCAGTTTCCGATACTTAAGTCCCTACGAGCAGTACTTC.

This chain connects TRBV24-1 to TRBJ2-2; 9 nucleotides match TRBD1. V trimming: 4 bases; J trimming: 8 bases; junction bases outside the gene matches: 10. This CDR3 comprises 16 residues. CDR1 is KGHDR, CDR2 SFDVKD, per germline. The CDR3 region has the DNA TGTGCCACCAGTGAGCCCGGGACAGGGTTTACGGGGGAGCTGTTTTTT. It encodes CATSEPGTGFTGELFF.

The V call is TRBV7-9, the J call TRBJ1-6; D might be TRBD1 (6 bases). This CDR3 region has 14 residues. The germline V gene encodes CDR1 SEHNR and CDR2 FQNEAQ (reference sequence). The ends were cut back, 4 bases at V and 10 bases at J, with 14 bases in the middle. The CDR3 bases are TGTGCCAGCAGCTCCGCCGGGGGCGGGTCACCCCTCCACTTT. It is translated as CASSSAGGGSPLHF.

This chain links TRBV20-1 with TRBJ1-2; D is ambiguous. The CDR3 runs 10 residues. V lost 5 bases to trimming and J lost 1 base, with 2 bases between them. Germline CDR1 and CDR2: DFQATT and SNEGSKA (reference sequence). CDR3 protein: CSADNYGYTF. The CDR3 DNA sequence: TGCAGTGCTGATAACTATGGCTACACCTTC.

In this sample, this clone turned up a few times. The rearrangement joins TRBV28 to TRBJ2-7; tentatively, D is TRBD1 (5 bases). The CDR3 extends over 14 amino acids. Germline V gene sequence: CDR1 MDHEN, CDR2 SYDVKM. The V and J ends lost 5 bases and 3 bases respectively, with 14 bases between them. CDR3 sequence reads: CASSPFRADYEQYF. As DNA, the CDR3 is TGTGCCAGCAGTCCCTTCAGGGCCGACTACGAGCAGTACTTC. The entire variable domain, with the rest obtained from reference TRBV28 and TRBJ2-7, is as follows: DVKVTQSSRYLVKRTGEKVFLECVQDMDHENMFWYRQDPGLGLRLIYFSYDVKMKEKGDIPEGYSVSREKKERFSLILESASTNQTSMYLCASSPFRADYEQYFGPGTRLTVT.

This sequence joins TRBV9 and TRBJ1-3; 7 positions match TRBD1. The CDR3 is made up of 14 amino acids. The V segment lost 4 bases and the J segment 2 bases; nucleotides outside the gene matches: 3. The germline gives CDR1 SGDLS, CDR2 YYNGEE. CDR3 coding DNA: TGTGCCAGCAGCTCAGGGGGTCCTGGAAACACCATATATTTT. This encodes CASSSGGPGNTIYF.

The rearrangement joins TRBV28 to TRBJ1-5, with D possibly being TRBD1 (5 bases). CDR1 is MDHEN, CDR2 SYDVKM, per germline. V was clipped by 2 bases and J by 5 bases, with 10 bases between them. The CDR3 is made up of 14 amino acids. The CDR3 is CASSLAGSHQPQHF. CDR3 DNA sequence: TGTGCCAGCAGTTTAGCAGGGAGTCATCAGCCCCAGCATTTT. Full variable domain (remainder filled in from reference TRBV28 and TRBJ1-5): DVKVTQSSRYLVKRTGEKVFLECVQDMDHENMFWYRQDPGLGLRLIYFSYDVKMKEKGDIPEGYSVSREKKERFSLILESASTNQTSMYLCASSLAGSHQPQHFGDGTRLSIL.

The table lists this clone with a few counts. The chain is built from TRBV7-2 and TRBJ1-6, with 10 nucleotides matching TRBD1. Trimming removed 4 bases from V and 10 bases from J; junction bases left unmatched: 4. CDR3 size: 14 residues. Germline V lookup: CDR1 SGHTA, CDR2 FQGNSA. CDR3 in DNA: TGTGCCAGCAGCTACGGACAGGGGGACTCACCCCTCCACTTT. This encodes CASSYGQGDSPLHF.

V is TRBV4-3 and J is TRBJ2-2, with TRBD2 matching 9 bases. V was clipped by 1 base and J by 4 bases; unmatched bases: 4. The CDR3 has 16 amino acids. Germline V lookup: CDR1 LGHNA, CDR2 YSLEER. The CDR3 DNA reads TGCGCCAGCAGCCAAGGGGCGGGAGGGCTCACCGGGGAGCTGTTTTTT. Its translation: CASSQGAGGLTGELFF.

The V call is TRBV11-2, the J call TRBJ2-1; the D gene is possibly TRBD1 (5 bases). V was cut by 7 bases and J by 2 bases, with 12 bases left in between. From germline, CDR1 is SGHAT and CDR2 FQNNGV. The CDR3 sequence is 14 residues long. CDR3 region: CASTKGAAYNEQFF. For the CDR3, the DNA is TGTGCCAGCACCAAAGGGGCTGCCTACAATGAGCAGTTCTTC. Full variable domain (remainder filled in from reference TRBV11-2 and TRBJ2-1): EAGVAQSPRYKIIEKRQSVAFWCNPISGHATLYWYQQILGQGPKLLIQFQNNGVVDDSQLPKDRFSAERLKGVDSTLKIQPAKLEDSAVYLCASTKGAAYNEQFFGPGTRLTVL.

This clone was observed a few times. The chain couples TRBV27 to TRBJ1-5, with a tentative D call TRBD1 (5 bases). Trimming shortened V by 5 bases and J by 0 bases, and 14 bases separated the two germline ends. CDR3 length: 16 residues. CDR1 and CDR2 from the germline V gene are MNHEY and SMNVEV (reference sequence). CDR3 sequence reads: CASSPRGTVSNQPQHF. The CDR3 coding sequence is TGTGCCAGCAGTCCGCGTGGGACGGTTAGCAATCAGCCCCAGCATTTT.

The CDR3, as DNA: TGTGCCAGCAGCTCCGGCCCCGGCTCCTACGAGCAGTACTTC. This encodes CASSSGPGSYEQYF. This chain joins TRBV7-2 and TRBJ2-7; D remains ambiguous. V gave up 4 bases and J gave up 0 bases, with 10 bases separating them. Germline assignment: CDR1 SGHTA and CDR2 FQGNSA. There are 14 residues in the CDR3.

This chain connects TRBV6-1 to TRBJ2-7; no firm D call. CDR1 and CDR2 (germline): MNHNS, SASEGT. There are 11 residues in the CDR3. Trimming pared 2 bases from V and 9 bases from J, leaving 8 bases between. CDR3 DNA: TGTGCCAGCAGTGAATTAACGAGGCAGTACTTC. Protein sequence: CASSELTRQYF.

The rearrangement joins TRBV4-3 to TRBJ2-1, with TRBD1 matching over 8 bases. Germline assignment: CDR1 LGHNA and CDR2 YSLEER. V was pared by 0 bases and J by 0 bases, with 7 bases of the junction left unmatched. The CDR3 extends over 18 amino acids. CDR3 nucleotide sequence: TGCGCCAGCAGCCAAGACGACAGGGGCCCATTCTCCTACAATGAGCAGTTCTTC. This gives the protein CASSQDDRGPFSYNEQFF.